This T cell receptor beta chain came from a study of T cells in localized non-small cell lung cancer. CDR3 size: 13 residues. Germline V gene sequence: CDR1 MNHNY, CDR2 SVGAGI (reference sequence). The V end was cut by 0 bases, the J end by 5 bases, with 8 bases between. Comments on this clone: Its matching antigen is unknown.

Some clones are missing from TCRdb's copy, which holds only in-frame ones; the method was immunoSEQ multiplex PCR. The table records some 33,000 clones, around 80% of them present only once. Overall study results and limits: Adjacent lung had a median about 60 of the 100 largest tumor clones. Longer survival (overall) was linked to higher T cell density in blood.

The sequence was obtained from a male donor aged 60 or older with stage III squamous cell lung carcinoma. This specimen was peripheral blood, taken before any cancer treatment. This chain connects TRBV6-6 to TRBJ2-7; tentative D call: TRBD2 (6 bases). The DNA for the CDR3 is TGTGCCAGCAGTTACTCAGGAGGGAACGAGCAGTACTTC. It yields the protein CASSYSGGNEQYF.